One sample yielded the 21 T cell receptor beta chains listed below, sequenced in a study of blood T cell repertoires in COVID-19. Sequencing used immunoSEQ multiplex PCR; TCRdb keeps in-frame clones, though not all of them. In the table there are roughly 180,000 clones, roughly 80% of which are singletons. What was sequenced was PBMCs or T cells enriched from blood (not recorded which). The receptors derive from a man aged 35 to 55 who had recovered from COVID-19.

The chain joins TRBV5-1 to TRBJ2-5; TRBD1 matches 10 bases. Per germline, CDR1 SGHRS and CDR2 YFSETQ. This CDR3 is 18 amino acids long. J gave up 2 bases and V 0 bases, and 10 bases lay outside the gene matches. Here the CDR3 reads CASSLELGTGVPQETQYF. CDR3 sequence (DNA): TGCGCCAGCAGCTTGGAGCTAGGGACAGGGGTCCCTCAAGAGACCCAGTACTTC.

The chain employs TRBV19 and TRBJ1-4; D is possibly TRBD1 (5 bases). V shed 6 bases and J shed 3 bases, with 20 bases lying between them. This CDR3 comprises 17 residues. From germline, CDR1 is LNHDA and CDR2 SQIVND (reference sequence). Written as DNA, the CDR3 is TGTGCCAGTAGCCTCACCGGGGCGGGGTCCGCTAATGAAAAACTGTTTTTT. This gives the protein CASSLTGAGSANEKLFF.

This clone was observed once. The genes are TRBV7-2 and TRBJ2-5, with a tentative D call TRBD2 (6 bases). The germline V gene has CDR1 SGHTA and CDR2 FQGNSA. The length of the CDR3 is 14 residues. V shed 1 base and J shed 6 bases, with 12 bases lying between them. CDR3 in amino acids: CASSLGGEVKTQYF. In nucleotides, the CDR3 is TGTGCCAGCAGCTTAGGAGGGGAGGTAAAGACCCAGTACTTC.

The chain carries TRBV6-2 or TRBV6-3 and TRBJ2-3; TRBD2 might be the D (6 bases). The CDR3 sequence is 13 residues long. CDR1 is MNHEY and CDR2 is SVGEGT in the germline V gene. The V and J ends lost 5 bases and 4 bases respectively, with 10 bases between them. The CDR3 bases are TGTGCCAGCAGTAAGGACTATCCAGATACGCAGTATTTT. Its translation is CASSKDYPDTQYF.

The gene calls are TRBV7-9 and TRBJ2-7; no firm D call. Trimming removed 0 bases at V and 3 bases at J, with 9 bases between. CDR1 and CDR2 from the germline V gene are SEHNR and FQNEAQ (reference sequence). This CDR3 is 14 amino acids long. For the CDR3, the DNA is TGTGCCAGCAGCTTAGCGGGCAAGGTCTACGAGCAGTACTTC. It codes for CASSLAGKVYEQYF. The whole variable domain, filled in from reference TRBV7-9 and TRBJ2-7, reads DTGVSQNPRHKITKRGQNVTFRCDPISEHNRLYWYRQTLGQGPEFLTYFQNEAQLEKSRLLSDRFSAERPKGSFSTLEIQRTEQGDSAMYLCASSLAGKVYEQYFGPGTRLTVT.

This sequence joins TRBV19 and TRBJ2-2, with D tentatively TRBD2 (5 bases). The CDR3 is 12 amino acids. V was shortened by 5 bases and J by 10 bases, with 11 bases between the two germline ends. CDR1 and CDR2 (germline): LNHDA, SQIVND (reference sequence). The CDR3 region is CASSPGYAELFF. DNA for the CDR3: TGTGCCAGTAGTCCGGGGTATGCGGAGCTGTTTTTT.

The chain joins TRBV19 to TRBJ1-1; 8 nucleotides agree with TRBD1. In germline, CDR1 is LNHDA, CDR2 SQIVND (reference sequence). The CDR3 is 16 residues long. J lost 0 bases, V lost 4 bases, and 7 bases had no gene match. The DNA for the CDR3 is TGTGCCAGTAGTACTCCAGGGGGCGCGGTGAACACTGAAGCTTTCTTT. This translates into CASSTPGGAVNTEAFF. The variable domain in full, with the rest retrieved from reference TRBV19 and TRBJ1-1, is DGGITQSPKYLFRKEGQNVTLSCEQNLNHDAMYWYRQDPGQGLRLIYYSQIVNDFQKGDIAEGYSVSREKKESFPLTVTSAQKNPTAFYLCASSTPGGAVNTEAFFGQGTRLTVV.

The gene calls are TRBV5-1 and TRBJ2-2; 8 positions agree with TRBD1. V shed 4 bases, J shed 3 bases, and the junction held 5 bases outside the gene matches. This CDR3 spans 15 amino acids. Per germline, CDR1 SGHRS and CDR2 YFSETQ. Here the CDR3 DNA reads TGCGCCAGCAGCCCCCAGGGGGCGGACACCGGGGAGCTGTTTTTT. This sequence encodes CASSPQGADTGELFF.

The genes are TRBV2 and TRBJ2-2, with TRBD2 identical over 7 bases. The CDR3 has 15 amino acids. CDR1 is SNHLY and CDR2 is FYNNEI in the germline V gene. V lost 2 bases to trimming and J lost 4 bases; unmatched junction nucleotides: 4. As DNA, the CDR3 is TGTGCCAGCAGTGAATACTCGGGAGGCACCGGGGAGCTGTTTTTT. Amino acid sequence: CASSEYSGGTGELFF.

V usage is TRBV10-3 and J usage is TRBJ1-5, with 9 bases fitting TRBD1. V dropped 0 bases and J dropped 3; count of bases not matched to a gene: 9. The CDR3 contains 18 residues. Germline-derived CDR1 and CDR2 are ENHRY and SYGVKD. The CDR3 coding sequence is TGTGCCATCAGTGAGTCTTTCTGGGGACAGGGATACAATCAGCCCCAGCATTTT. Amino acid sequence: CAISESFWGQGYNQPQHF.

This clone was seen a single time. V and J are TRBV11-2 and TRBJ2-2; 7 bases map to TRBD2. V was pared by 0 bases and J by 4 bases, with 8 bases of the junction left unmatched. The CDR3 extends over 17 amino acids. Germline V gene sequence: CDR1 SGHAT, CDR2 FQNNGV. DNA for the CDR3: TGTGCCAGCAGCTTAGATCGGGTGGGAGGGATCACCGGGGAGCTGTTTTTT. Translating gives CASSLDRVGGITGELFF.

CDR3 protein: CAWSQTGNEQFF. The CDR3 coding sequence is TGTGCCTGGAGTCAGACTGGTAATGAGCAGTTCTTC. The chain couples TRBV30 to TRBJ2-1, with D unresolved. The length of the CDR3 is 12 residues. Germline lookup yields CDR1 GTSNPN and CDR2 SVGIG (reference sequence). Deletions cut 2 bases from V and 7 bases from J, with 9 bases between.

The chain uses TRBV14 and TRBJ2-1, with 10 bases fitting TRBD2. V shed 4 bases and J 1 base; nucleotides not matched to a gene: 4. CDR1 and CDR2 from the germline V gene are SGHDN and FVKESK. This CDR3 spans 16 amino acids. The CDR3 coding sequence is TGTGCCAGCAGCCTACGAGCGGGAGGGTCCTACAATGAGCAGTTCTTC. Translating gives CASSLRAGGSYNEQFF.

The chain joins TRBV13 to TRBJ1-3; D unclear. The germline V and J ends were trimmed by 0 bases and 5 bases, with 8 bases remaining between them. The CDR3 has 14 residues. Germline V gene data show CDR1 as PRHDT and CDR2 as FYEKMQ (reference sequence). CDR3 DNA: TGTGCCAGCAGCTTAGGTTCGGGGAGAAACACCATATATTTT. It encodes CASSLGSGRNTIYF.

The rearrangement uses TRBV19 and TRBJ2-3; D is uncertain. Germline-derived CDR1 and CDR2 are LNHDA and SQIVND (reference sequence). V lost 5 bases to trimming and J lost 1 base, with 7 bases between them. CDR3 length: 13 residues. Here the CDR3 reads CASSARGTDTQYF. In DNA form, the CDR3 reads TGTGCCAGTAGTGCCCGGGGCACAGATACGCAGTATTTT.

This clone was counted between two and nine times. This chain joins TRBV30 and TRBJ2-5, with 7 bases matching TRBD1. CDR1 GTSNPN and CDR2 SVGIG come from the germline V gene (reference sequence). CDR3 length: 13 residues. Germline trimming cut 5 bases from V and 5 bases from J; bases unmatched to any gene: 8. The CDR3 nucleotides are TGTGCCTGGGAACAGGGGCATGGGGAGACCCAGTACTTC. The encoded protein is CAWEQGHGETQYF.

The CDR3 here is CASGQGGTTAFF. The CDR3 DNA follows: TGTGCCAGCGGGCAAGGGGGAACCACGGCTTTCTTT. J is TRBJ1-1 and V is TRBV27, with D possibly being TRBD1 (6 bases). Per the germline V gene, CDR1 is MNHEY and CDR2 is SMNVEV (reference sequence). The CDR3 totals 12 residues. Trimming shortened V by 8 bases and J by 11 bases, and 18 bases separated the two germline ends.

Many counts were recorded for this clone. The chain employs TRBV4-3 and TRBJ2-1, with TRBD2 matching over 9 bases. The CDR3 length is 18 residues. V trimming: 0 bases; J trimming: 0 bases; junction bases outside the gene matches: 6. Germline-derived CDR1 and CDR2 are LGHNA and YSLEER. The CDR3 coding sequence is TGCGCCAGCAGCCAAGAAGGGGCGGGAGGGCGCTCCTACAATGAGCAGTTCTTC. Amino acid sequence: CASSQEGAGGRSYNEQFF.

The CDR3 is CASSLRTGGSEQYF. For the CDR3, the DNA is TGCGCCAGCAGCCTTCGCACAGGGGGCAGCGAGCAGTACTTC. This chain connects TRBV4-1 to TRBJ2-7; 9 bases are shared with TRBD1. Germline CDR1 and CDR2: MGHRA and YSYEKL. With 4 bases clipped from V and 6 bases from J, the junction kept 7 bases outside the gene matches. This CDR3 is 14 amino acids long.

The chain is built from TRBV29-1 and TRBJ1-2; TRBD1 matches at 9 bases. With V trimmed by 7 bases and J by 8 bases, 5 bases remained unmatched. CDR1 is SQVTM and CDR2 is ANQGSEA in the germline V gene. This CDR3 comprises 11 residues. The CDR3 protein is CSADTGGGYTF. The CDR3 DNA reads TGCAGCGCGGACACAGGGGGCGGCTACACCTTC. Full variable domain (remainder filled in from reference TRBV29-1 and TRBJ1-2): SAVISQKPSRDICQRGTSLTIQCQVDSQVTMMFWYRQQPGQSLTLIATANQGSEATYESGFVIDKFPISRPNLTFSTLTVSNMSPEDSSIYLCSADTGGGYTFGSGTRLTVV.

The V and J genes are TRBV7-3 and TRBJ2-7, with D perhaps matching TRBD1 (6 bases). V was pared by 5 bases and J by 2 bases, with 10 bases between. CDR3 length: 13 residues. CDR1 and CDR2 from the germline V gene are SGHTA and FQGTGA. The CDR3 region has the DNA TGTGCCAGCAGCCCGGGACAACCCTACGAGCAGTACTTC. It yields the protein CASSPGQPYEQYF.